Each of the 14 T cell receptor beta chains below was sequenced from the same sample in a study of tumor-infiltrating lymphocytes in primary liver carcinoma. The researchers obtained blood RNA from unsorted whole blood and also extracted germline DNA. Constant-region priming of roughly 500 ng total RNA yielded TCR beta cDNA. Three nested multiplex PCR rounds, a slightly modified ARM-PCR, produced the libraries for TCR beta. Primers for the first two PCR rounds were TRBV1-TRBV30 forward primers and a C-beta reverse primer (about 11 cycles per round). TCRdb processed the multiplex PCR reads anew with MiXCR; each CDR3 protein has one entry. Found here are a few hundred thousand distinct CDR3 sequences, around three fifths of them singletons; the top ten hold about a sixth. Sequenced: peripheral blood. The source is a woman aged 25 to 39 with primary liver carcinoma and hepatitis B virus infection.

The chain employs TRBV5-4 and TRBJ2-7; no definite D call. The CDR3 loop spans 14 amino acids. CDR1 and CDR2 (germline): SGHNT, YYREEE (reference sequence). Between the trimmed V and J ends, which lost 5 bases and 5 bases, there was a span of 17 bases. Written as DNA, the CDR3 is TGTGCCAGCAGGATCTCCTTGGGTGGCGACGAGCAGTACTTC. It yields the protein CASRISLGGDEQYF.

This clonotype was found a few times. The rearrangement joins TRBV7-8 to TRBJ2-7; tentatively, D is TRBD2 (6 bases). The CDR3 is 16 residues long. Germline CDR1 is SGHVS and CDR2 is FQNEAQ. V lost 3 bases and J lost 2, with 17 bases in between. The CDR3 coding sequence is TGTGCCAGCAGCTTCTCTTTGGTGGGACTGACCTACGAGCAGTACTTC. It is translated as CASSFSLVGLTYEQYF. The whole variable domain, remainder taken from reference TRBV7-8 and TRBJ2-7, is GAGVSQSPRYKVAKRGQDVALRCDPISGHVSLFWYQQALGQGPEFLTYFQNEAQLDKSGLPSDRFFAERPEGSVSTLKIQRTQQEDSAVYLCASSFSLVGLTYEQYFGPGTRLTVT.

As for this clonotype: Germline and junction disagree at one end, which may indicate a read error. The CDR3 sequence is CASTPDLNIGELFF. CDR3 in DNA: TGTGCCAGCACCCCGGACTTAAATATCGGGGAGCTGTTCTTT. This chain uses TRBV6-5 with TRBJ2-2, with a possible D match to TRBD2 (5 bases). Germline CDR1 MNHEY, CDR2 SVGAGI. The CDR3 has 14 residues.

A word on this clonotype: A much larger clone is a single base away; this may be a read error. This rearrangement joins TRBV29-1 to TRBJ2-1, with 9 bases fitting TRBD2. The CDR3 has 12 amino acids. Germline CDR1 is SQVTM and CDR2 is ANQGSEA. The CDR3 DNA reads TGCAGCGTTGAAGATATAAGCGGGAGGCAGCTCTTC. Translation: CSVEDISGRQLF.

Points on this clonotype: Just one base apart from a much larger clone, this may be a read error. The chain combines TRBV29-1 with TRBJ1-5; D is unclear. V was shortened by 2 bases and J by 5 bases, with 10 bases between the two germline ends. This CDR3 spans 13 amino acids. Looked up from germline, CDR1 is SQVTM and CDR2 is ANQGSEA. CDR3 residues: CSVELGRDQPQHF. The CDR3 DNA is TGCAGCGTTGAATTAGGGAGAGATCAGCCCCAGCATTTT.

About this clonotype: Compared with germline, one end of the junction differs, possibly owing to a read error. The V and J genes are TRBV6-1 and TRBJ1-5, with D possibly TRBD1 on 5 matching bases. Germline V gene lookup returns CDR1 MNHNS and CDR2 SASEGT. There are 17 residues in the CDR3. CDR3 amino acids: CASSNNQGRLHNQLQHF. Written as DNA, the CDR3 is TGTGCCAGCAGTAATAATCAGGGCAGGCTCCACAATCAGCTCCAGCATTTT.

This clonotype appeared once. The CDR3 does not close with the conserved phenylalanine or tryptophan, likely indicating a read error. The chain uses TRBV5-5 and TRBJ2-1; D is unclear. Germline V gives CDR1 SGHKS, CDR2 YYEKEE (reference sequence). The CDR3 is made up of 14 amino acids. Deletions cut 1 base from V and 5 bases from J, with 10 bases between. The CDR3 region has the DNA TGTGCCAGCAGCTTGAGGGCTGGGAACAATGAGCAGTTCTCC. Translated, it gives CASSLRAGNNEQFS.

This chain links TRBV6-2 or TRBV6-3 with TRBJ2-7; D gene ambiguous. CDR3 length: 12 residues. V lost 2 bases to trimming and J lost 5 bases, with 7 bases between them. Germline CDR1 reads MNHEY; CDR2 reads SVGEGT. The CDR3 DNA follows: TGTGCCAGCAGTTACCCCCAACACGAGCAGTACTTC. It yields the protein CASSYPQHEQYF.

On this clonotype: One base away lies a much larger clone, so this may be a sequencing read error. This chain uses TRBV29-1 with TRBJ1-1; D uncertain. Germline V gene sequence: CDR1 SQVTM, CDR2 ANQGSEA. Trimming removed 8 bases at V and 7 bases at J, with 8 bases between. This CDR3 contains 9 residues. CDR3 loop: CSTGYEAFF. The CDR3 nucleotides are TGCAGCACCGGCTATGAAGCTTTCTTT.

This clonotype has ten or more counts. V usage is TRBV11-2 and J usage is TRBJ1-4, with 7 bases that match TRBD1. V was clipped by 1 base and J by 7 bases; unmatched bases: 9. The CDR3 is made up of 16 amino acids. The germline V gene encodes CDR1 SGHAT and CDR2 FQNNGV. For the CDR3, the DNA is TGTGCCAGCAGCTTAGGGCCAGGGGGGAGTTTTGAAAAACTGTTTTTT. This encodes CASSLGPGGSFEKLFF.

On this clonotype: Being one base from a much bigger clone, this may be a read error. The chain employs TRBV6-2 or TRBV6-3 and TRBJ2-7; a possible D gene is TRBD1 (5 bases). The CDR3 is 13 amino acids. V dropped 2 bases and J dropped 12 bases, with 17 bases sitting between them. Germline CDR1 reads MNHEY; CDR2 reads SVGEGT. The CDR3 coding sequence is TGTGCCAGCAGTTACCCGGGCCCAGGGATGCCGTACTTC. Translated: CASSYPGPGMPYF.

This clonotype was counted a few times. The V call is TRBV5-1, the J call TRBJ2-7, with TRBD2 identical over 7 bases. The CDR3 sequence is 13 residues long. Germline V gives CDR1 SGHRS, CDR2 YFSETQ. Germline trimming cut 3 bases from V and 2 bases from J; bases unmatched to any gene: 2. The CDR3 DNA reads as TGCGCCAGCAGCTCTGGGGGGGCCTACGAGCAGTACTTC. Amino acids: CASSSGGAYEQYF. The full variable domain, in which reference TRBV5-1 and TRBJ2-7 provide the parts outside the CDR3, is KAGVTQTPRYLIKTRGQQVTLSCSPISGHRSVSWYQQTPGQGLQFLFEYFSETQRNKGNFPGRFSGRQFSNSRSEMNVSTLELGDSALYLCASSSGGAYEQYFGPGTRLTVT.

In its sample, this clonotype was seen a few times. The chain couples TRBV12-3 or TRBV12-4 to TRBJ1-2; weak D call: TRBD1 (6 bases). This CDR3 has 12 amino acids. The V end was cut by 7 bases, the J end by 6 bases, with 12 bases between. In DNA form, the CDR3 reads TGTGCCAGCACCCGGACAGTCAATGGCTACACCTTC. It is translated as CASTRTVNGYTF.

This clonotype was recorded a few times. The chain is built from TRBV4-2 and TRBJ2-4; TRBD1 agrees at 7 bases. This CDR3 spans 16 amino acids. Germline assignment: CDR1 LGHNA and CDR2 YNFKEQ. The junction had 8 bases not matched to a gene; V was cut back by 1 base and J by 5 bases. The CDR3 bases are TGTGCCAGCAGCCAAGGATGGGGACAGAGCGAAAACATTCAGTACTTC. Translating gives CASSQGWGQSENIQYF.